This TCR beta chain was sequenced in a study of T-cell memory formation after mild COVID-19. Overall study results and limits: Prior to infection, memory already included some responding clones, suggesting cross-reactive memory joined. Among clones contracting day 15 to 85, CD4/CD8 was balanced, whereas later expanders leaned CD4+. Among clones peaking at day 37 in the second wave, SARS-CoV-2 specificity remained unconfirmed.

Each CDR3 protein is one row after TCRdb ran MiXCR on the 5' RACE reads. The table lists 260,000 or so distinct CDR3 sequences, 16% of them singletons. Note on this clonotype: Its antigen is not known.

The CDR3 is made up of 14 amino acids. Trimming cost V 4 bases and J 6 bases; bases outside gene matches: 6. The germline V gene encodes CDR1 LGHNA and CDR2 YNFKEQ. The clonotype was recovered from a man in his late teens or twenties who had mild COVID-19 (a few samples of this study predate the infection). Cell type and time point are not known. The sample comprised PBMCs or a T cell subset sorted from them (not recorded which). The chain combines TRBV4-2 with TRBJ1-2; 9 bases are a match to TRBD1. CDR3 DNA sequence: TGTGCCAGCAGCCTCCGGGACAGGGATAATGGCTACACCTTC. It translates to CASSLRDRDNGYTF.